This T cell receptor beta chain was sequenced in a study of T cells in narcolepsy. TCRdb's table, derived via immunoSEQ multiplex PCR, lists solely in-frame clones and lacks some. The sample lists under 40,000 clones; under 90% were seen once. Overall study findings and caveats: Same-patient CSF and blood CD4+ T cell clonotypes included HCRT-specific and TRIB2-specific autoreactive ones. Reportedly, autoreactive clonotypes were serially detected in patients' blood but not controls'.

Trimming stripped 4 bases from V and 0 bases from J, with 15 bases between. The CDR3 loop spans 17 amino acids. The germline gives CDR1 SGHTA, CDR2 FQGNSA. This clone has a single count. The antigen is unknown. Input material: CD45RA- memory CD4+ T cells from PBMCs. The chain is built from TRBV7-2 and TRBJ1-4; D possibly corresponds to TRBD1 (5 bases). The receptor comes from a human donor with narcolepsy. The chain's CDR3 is CASSSTGTVATNEKLFF. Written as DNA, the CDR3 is TGTGCCAGCAGCTCAACCGGGACGGTTGCAACTAATGAAAAACTGTTTTTT.